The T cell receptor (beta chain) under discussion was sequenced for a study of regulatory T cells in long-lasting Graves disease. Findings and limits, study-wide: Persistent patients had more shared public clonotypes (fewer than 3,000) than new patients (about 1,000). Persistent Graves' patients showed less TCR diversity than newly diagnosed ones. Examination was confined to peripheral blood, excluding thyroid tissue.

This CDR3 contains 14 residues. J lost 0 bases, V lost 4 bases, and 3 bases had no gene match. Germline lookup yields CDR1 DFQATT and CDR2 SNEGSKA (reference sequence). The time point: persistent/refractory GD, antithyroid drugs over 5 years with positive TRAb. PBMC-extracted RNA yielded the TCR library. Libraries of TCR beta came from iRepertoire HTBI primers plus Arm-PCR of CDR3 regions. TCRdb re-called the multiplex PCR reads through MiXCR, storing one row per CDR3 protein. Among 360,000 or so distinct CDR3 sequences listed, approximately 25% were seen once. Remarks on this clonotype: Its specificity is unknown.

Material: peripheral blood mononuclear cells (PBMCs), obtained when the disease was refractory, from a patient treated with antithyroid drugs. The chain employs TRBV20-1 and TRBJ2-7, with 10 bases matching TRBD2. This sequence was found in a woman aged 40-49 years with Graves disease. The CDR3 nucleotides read TGCAGTGCTATTGGACTAGCGGACTCCTACGAGCAGTACTTC. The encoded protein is CSAIGLADSYEQYF.